The 20 T cell receptor beta chains listed next were all sequenced from one sample in a study of T cells expressing NK-cell markers. TCRdb reworked the 5' RACE reads into one entry per CDR3 protein, no DNA. This table holds 500,000 or so distinct CDR3 sequences. Sequenced material: blood T cells: a sorted CD56 or NKG2C T cell subset, CD4+ or CD8+ T cells, or bulk PBMC T cells (not recorded which). These receptors were obtained from a man between 18 and 35 years old in good health.

The rearrangement links TRBV6-5 to TRBJ2-1; the TCRdb call, TRBD2, lacks DNA for checking. The CDR3 loop spans 12 amino acids. CDR1 is MNHEY and CDR2 is SVGAGI in the germline V gene. The chain's CDR3 is CASSSSRVEQFF.

The V call is TRBV11-2, the J call TRBJ2-2; the TCRdb D gene call, TRBD1, has no DNA to confirm it. The CDR3 consists of 13 residues. Per germline, CDR1 SGHAT and CDR2 FQNNGV. This chain's CDR3 is CASSFGGPGELFF.

V usage is TRBV7-2 and J usage is TRBJ2-3; TCRdb picks TRBD1, but there is no DNA to check that call. Germline V lookup: CDR1 SGHTA, CDR2 FQGNSA. The CDR3 loop spans 15 amino acids. CDR3 sequence: CASSAAGTSPDTQYF.

V and J are TRBV29-1 and TRBJ2-5; TCRdb calls TRBD1, which cannot be checked without DNA. Germline lookup yields CDR1 SQVTM and CDR2 ANQGSEA. The CDR3 contains 13 residues. CDR3 loop: CSVEDRGGETQYF.

The rearrangement links TRBV12-2 to TRBJ2-5; TCRdb's assignment of TRBD2 cannot be checked, as there is no DNA. TRBV12-2 is tagged as a pseudogene. The CDR3 has 18 residues. The CDR3 loop reads CASRLAAEERDVEETQYF.

V and J are TRBV7-2 and TRBJ2-1; TCRdb picks TRBD2, but there is no DNA to check that call. Germline CDR1 reads SGHTA; CDR2 reads FQGNSA. The CDR3 contains 14 residues. The CDR3 protein is CASSLDGLVREQFF.

The genes are TRBV24-1 and TRBJ2-7; no DNA is available, so the TRBD1 call from TCRdb remains unchecked. CDR1 and CDR2 from the germline V gene are KGHDR and SFDVKD. The CDR3 sequence is 14 residues long. The CDR3 region is CATSEHDRSGEQYF.

The chain has TRBV29-1 and TRBJ1-1; the D call from TCRdb, TRBD1, cannot be confirmed without DNA. Germline loops: CDR1 SQVTM, CDR2 ANQGSEA. The CDR3 has 13 amino acids. The CDR3 protein is CSVSQGANTEAFF. Drawing the rest from reference TRBV29-1 and TRBJ1-1, the complete variable domain is SAVISQKPSRDICQRGTSLTIQCQVDSQVTMMFWYRQQPGQSLTLIATANQGSEATYESGFVIDKFPISRPNLTFSTLTVSNMSPEDSSIYLCSVSQGANTEAFFGQGTRLTVV.

CDR3 sequence: CASSLAPGEINQPQHF. The rearrangement links TRBV7-2 to TRBJ1-5; TCRdb returns TRBD1, unconfirmable since there is no DNA. Per the germline V gene, CDR1 is SGHTA and CDR2 is FQGNSA. This CDR3 has 16 residues.

This CDR3 reads CASSLSPNYQPQHF. The V and J genes are TRBV7-2 and TRBJ1-5. The CDR3 sequence is 14 residues long. CDR1 SGHTA and CDR2 FQGNSA come from the germline V gene.

The chain combines TRBV28 with TRBJ2-1; absent DNA, TCRdb's TRBD2 call cannot be checked. CDR1 and CDR2 from the germline V gene are MDHEN and SYDVKM. The CDR3 consists of 15 residues. CDR3 amino acids: CASSSPGSIHNEQFF.

This CDR3 reads CASSSQLSGLVGRDTQYF. The chain carries TRBV27 and TRBJ2-3; without DNA, the TCRdb call of TRBD1 cannot be checked. The CDR3 runs to 18 residues. The germline V gene has CDR1 MNHEY and CDR2 SMNVEV (reference sequence).

The rearrangement uses TRBV15 and TRBJ1-3; TCRdb calls TRBD1, which cannot be checked without DNA. The CDR3 sequence is 16 residues long. Germline V lookup: CDR1 LNHNV, CDR2 YYDKDF (reference sequence). The CDR3 here is CATSRGAVGSGNTIYF. The full variable domain, rest sourced from reference TRBV15 and TRBJ1-3, is DAMVIQNPRYQVTQFGKPVTLSCSQTLNHNVMYWYQQKSSQAPKLLFHYYDKDFNNEADTPDNFQSRRPNTSFCFLDIRSPGLGDTAMYLCATSRGAVGSGNTIYFGEGSWLTVV.

This rearrangement joins TRBV7-6 to TRBJ2-1; TCRdb reports TRBD2, a call that lacks DNA to check it against. Germline CDR1 reads SGHVS; CDR2 reads FNYEAQ. The CDR3 covers 16 residues. The chain's CDR3 is CASSSMEGIGYNEQFF. Supplemented by reference TRBV7-6 and TRBJ2-1, the full variable domain reads GAGVSQSPRYKVTKRGQDVALRCDPISGHVSLYWYRQALGQGPEFLTYFNYEAQQDKSGLPNDRFSAERPEGSISTLTIQRTEQRDSAMYRCASSSMEGIGYNEQFFGPGTRLTVL.

V is TRBV6-4 and J is TRBJ2-1; TCRdb's D call of TRBD1 is untestable without DNA. Germline lookup yields CDR1 MRHNA and CDR2 SNTAGT. The CDR3 contains 15 residues. CDR3 protein: CASSDLPGQINEQFF.

The chain carries TRBV20-1 and TRBJ2-5; TCRdb selects TRBD1, and the lack of DNA leaves this call unchecked. This CDR3 spans 15 amino acids. Germline-derived CDR1 and CDR2 are DFQATT and SNEGSKA (reference sequence). The CDR3 spells CSALGSRLVKETQYF.

The rearrangement uses TRBV6-5 and TRBJ1-1; checking the TCRdb D call of TRBD1 is not possible without DNA. The V gene's germline CDR1 is MNHEY and CDR2 SVGAGI. The CDR3 loop spans 15 amino acids. The CDR3: CASSYSEQGRTEAFF.

The rearrangement uses TRBV7-3 and TRBJ2-3; absent DNA, TCRdb's TRBD2 call cannot be checked. Germline assignment: CDR1 SGHTA and CDR2 FQGTGA. This CDR3 contains 15 residues. CDR3 protein: CASSKLAGFTDTQYF.

The V gene is TRBV7-8, the J gene TRBJ1-5; lacking DNA, the TRBD1 call made by TCRdb goes unchecked. Germline CDR1 reads SGHVS; CDR2 reads FQNEAQ. CDR3 length: 14 amino acids. CDR3 sequence: CASSRDRGRQPQHF.

The chain combines TRBV5-8 with TRBJ2-2. Germline CDR1 is SGHTS and CDR2 is YDEGEE. The CDR3 is 14 amino acids. CDR3: CASTVRWSTGELFF.